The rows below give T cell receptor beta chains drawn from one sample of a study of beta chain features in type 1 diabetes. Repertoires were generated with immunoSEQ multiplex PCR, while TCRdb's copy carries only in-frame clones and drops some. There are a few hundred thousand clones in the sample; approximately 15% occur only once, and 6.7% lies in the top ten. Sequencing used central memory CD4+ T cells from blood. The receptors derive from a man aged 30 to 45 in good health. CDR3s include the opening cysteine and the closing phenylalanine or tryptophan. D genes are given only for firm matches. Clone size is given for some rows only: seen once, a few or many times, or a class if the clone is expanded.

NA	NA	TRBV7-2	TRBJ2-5	CASSLRPGLQETQYF	TGTGCCAGCAGCTTGAGGCCAGGGCTTCAAGAGACCCAGTACTTC
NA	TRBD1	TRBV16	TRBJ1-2	CASSHTGQVYGYTF	TGTGCCAGCAGCCACACGGGACAGGTCTATGGCTACACCTTC
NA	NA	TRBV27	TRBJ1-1	CASSEGGMNSEAFF	TGTGCCAGCAGTGAGGGAGGGATGAACTCTGAAGCTTTCTTT
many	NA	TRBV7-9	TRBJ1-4	CASSPGPATNEKLFF	TGTGCCAGCAGCCCCGGGCCTGCAACTAATGAAAAACTGTTTTTT
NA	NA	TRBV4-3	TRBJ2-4	CASSQDHKGNIQYF	TGCGCCAGCAGCCAAGATCATAAGGGGAACATTCAGTACTTC
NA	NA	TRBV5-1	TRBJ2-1	CASSPKTLFEQFF	TGCGCCAGCAGCCCTAAAACACTATTCGAGCAGTTCTTC
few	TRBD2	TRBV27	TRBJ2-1	CASSPGTSQGSSYNEQFF	TGTGCCAGCAGCCCCGGGACTAGTCAAGGGAGCTCCTACAATGAGCAGTTCTTC
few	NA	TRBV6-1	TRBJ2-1	CAMGTPYNEQFF	TGTGCCATGGGGACGCCCTACAATGAGCAGTTCTTC
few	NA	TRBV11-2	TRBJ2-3	CASSLQRLLTDTQYF	TGTGCCAGCAGCTTACAACGGCTCCTCACAGATACGCAGTATTTT
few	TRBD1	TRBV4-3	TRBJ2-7	CASSRPAGTGGGEQYF	TGCGCCAGCAGCCGGCCAGCCGGGACAGGGGGCGGTGAGCAGTACTTC
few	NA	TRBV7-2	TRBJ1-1	CASSRIQGITEAFF	TGTGCCAGCAGCCGGATCCAGGGGATCACTGAAGCTTTCTTT
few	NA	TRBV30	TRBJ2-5	CASQMDVPLETQYF	TGTGCCTCCCAAATGGACGTCCCTTTAGAGACCCAGTACTTC
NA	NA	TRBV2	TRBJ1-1	CASSVGFANTEAFF	TGTGCCAGCAGTGTAGGGTTTGCGAACACTGAAGCTTTCTTT
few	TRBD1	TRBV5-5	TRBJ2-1	CASSLDLGTGYEQFF	TGTGCCAGCAGCTTGGATTTAGGGACAGGGTATGAGCAGTTCTTC
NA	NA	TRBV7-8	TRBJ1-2	CASSLDHYGYTF	TGTGCCAGCAGCCTCGATCACTATGGCTACACCTTC
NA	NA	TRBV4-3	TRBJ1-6	CASSQDWGRHSPLHF	TGCGCCAGCAGCCAAGATTGGGGGCGGCACTCACCCCTCCACTTT
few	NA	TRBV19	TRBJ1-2	CASSPGGVGGYTF	TGTGCCAGTAGTCCGGGTGGGGTCGGTGGCTACACCTTC
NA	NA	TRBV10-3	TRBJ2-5	CAISESDKETQYF	TGTGCCATCAGTGAGTCGGACAAAGAGACCCAGTACTTC
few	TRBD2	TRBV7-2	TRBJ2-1	CASSWGLAFNEQFF	TGTGCCAGCAGCTGGGGACTAGCGTTCAACGAGCAGTTCTTC
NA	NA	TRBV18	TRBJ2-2	CASSRGVHTGELFF	TGTGCCAGCTCACGGGGAGTTCACACCGGGGAGCTGTTTTTT
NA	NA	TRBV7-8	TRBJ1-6	CASSSGPIKTVSPLHF	TGTGCCAGCAGCTCGGGGCCAATAAAAACGGTTTCACCCCTCCACTTT
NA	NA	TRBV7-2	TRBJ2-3	CASSSSTDTQYF	TGTGCCAGCAGCTCTAGCACAGATACGCAGTATTTT
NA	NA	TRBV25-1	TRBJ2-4	CASSESGAGKNIQYF	TGTGCCAGCAGTGAATCAGGGGCAGGGAAAAACATTCAGTACTTC
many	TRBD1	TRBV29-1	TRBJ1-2	CSVEETGMSYGYTF	TGCAGCGTTGAGGAGACAGGGATGAGCTATGGCTACACCTTC